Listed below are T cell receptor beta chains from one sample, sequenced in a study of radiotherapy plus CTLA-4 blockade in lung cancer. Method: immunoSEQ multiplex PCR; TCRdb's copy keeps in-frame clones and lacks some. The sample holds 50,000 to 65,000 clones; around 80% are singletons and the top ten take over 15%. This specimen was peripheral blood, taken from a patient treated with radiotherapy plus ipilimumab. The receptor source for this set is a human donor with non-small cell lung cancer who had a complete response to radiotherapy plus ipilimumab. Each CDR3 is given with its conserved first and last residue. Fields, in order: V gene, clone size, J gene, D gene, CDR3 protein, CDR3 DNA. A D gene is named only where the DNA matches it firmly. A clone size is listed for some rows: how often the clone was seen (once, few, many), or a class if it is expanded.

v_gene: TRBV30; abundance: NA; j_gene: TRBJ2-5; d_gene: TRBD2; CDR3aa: CAWSPSGSGETQYF; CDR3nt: TGTGCCTGGAGCCCTAGCGGGAGTGGGGAGACCCAGTACTTC
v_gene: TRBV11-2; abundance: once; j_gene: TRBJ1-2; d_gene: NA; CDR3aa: CASSPGVGYGYTF; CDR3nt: TGTGCCAGCAGCCCAGGCGTTGGCTATGGCTACACCTTC
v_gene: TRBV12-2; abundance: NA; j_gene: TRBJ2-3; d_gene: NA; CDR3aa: CASRPFAPSTDTQYF; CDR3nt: TGTGCAAGTCGGCCTTTTGCGCCTAGCACAGATACGCAGTATTTT
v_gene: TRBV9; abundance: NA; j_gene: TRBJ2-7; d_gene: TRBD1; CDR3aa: CASSVKGGTGEYEQYF; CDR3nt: TGTGCCAGCAGCGTAAAGGGCGGGACAGGGGAGTACGAGCAGTACTTC
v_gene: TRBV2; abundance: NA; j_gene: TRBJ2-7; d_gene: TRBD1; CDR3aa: CASRLDRGGHEQYF; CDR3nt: TGTGCCAGCAGGTTGGACAGGGGTGGACACGAGCAGTACTTC
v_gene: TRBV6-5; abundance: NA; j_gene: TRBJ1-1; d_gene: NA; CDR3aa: CASSRGGETEAFF; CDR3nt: TGTGCCAGCAGTAGGGGAGGAGAAACTGAAGCTTTCTTT
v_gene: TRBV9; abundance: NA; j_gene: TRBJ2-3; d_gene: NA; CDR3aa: CASSVATVSTDTQYF; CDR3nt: TGTGCCAGCAGCGTAGCGACAGTTAGCACAGATACGCAGTATTTT
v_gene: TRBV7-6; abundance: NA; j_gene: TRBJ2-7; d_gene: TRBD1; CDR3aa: CASTKWGNRDRAYEQYF; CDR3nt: TGTGCCAGCACAAAATGGGGTAACCGGGACAGGGCCTACGAGCAGTACTTC
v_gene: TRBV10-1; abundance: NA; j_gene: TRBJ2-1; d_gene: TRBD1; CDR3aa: CASSPGTGTNEQFF; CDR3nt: TGCGCCAGCAGCCCCGGGACAGGGACGAATGAGCAGTTCTTC
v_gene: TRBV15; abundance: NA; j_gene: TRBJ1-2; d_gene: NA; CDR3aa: CATSRDAGAPYGYTF; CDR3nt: TGTGCCACCAGCAGAGACGCAGGGGCTCCCTATGGCTACACCTTC
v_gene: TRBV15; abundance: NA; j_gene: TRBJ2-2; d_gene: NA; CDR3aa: CATSRDLWTGRARGDTGELFF; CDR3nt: TGTGCCACCAGCAGAGATTTGTGGACAGGGAGGGCACGGGGGGACACCGGGGAGCTGTTTTTT
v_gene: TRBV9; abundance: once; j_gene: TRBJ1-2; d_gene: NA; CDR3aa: CASSVEGGRGYSYTF; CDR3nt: TGTGCCAGCAGCGTAGAGGGGGGGCGCGGGTATAGCTACACCTTC
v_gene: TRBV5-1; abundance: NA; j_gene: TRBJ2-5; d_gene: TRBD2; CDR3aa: CASSQRGAPTDQYF; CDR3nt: TGCGCCAGCAGCCAGCGGGGGGCTCCTACGGACCAGTACTTC
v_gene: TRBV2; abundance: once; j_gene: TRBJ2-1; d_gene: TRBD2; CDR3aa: CASSLGLAGPNEQFF; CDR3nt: TGTGCCAGCAGTCTTGGGCTAGCGGGTCCTAATGAGCAGTTCTTC
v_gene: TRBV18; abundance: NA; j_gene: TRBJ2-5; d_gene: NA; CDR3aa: CASSPEVPGAQETQYF; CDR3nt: TGTGCCAGCTCTCCGGAGGTGCCAGGGGCGCAAGAGACCCAGTACTTC
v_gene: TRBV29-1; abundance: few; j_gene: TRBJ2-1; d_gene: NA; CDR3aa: CSVEPRGFSYNEQFF; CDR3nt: TGCAGCGTTGAGCCGCGCGGGTTCTCCTACAATGAGCAGTTCTTC
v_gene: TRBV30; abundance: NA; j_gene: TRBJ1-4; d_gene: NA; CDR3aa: CAWSPYSSANEKLFF; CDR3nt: TGTGCCTGGAGTCCATACAGCTCCGCTAATGAAAAACTGTTTTTT
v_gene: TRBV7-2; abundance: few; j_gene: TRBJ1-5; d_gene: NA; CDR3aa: CASSYAGGGGNQPQHF; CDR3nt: TGTGCCAGCAGCTATGCGGGGGGGGGAGGCAATCAGCCCCAGCATTTT
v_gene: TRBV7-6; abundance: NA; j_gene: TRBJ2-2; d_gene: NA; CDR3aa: CASIGYKTGELFF; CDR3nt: TGTGCCAGCATCGGGTATAAGACCGGGGAGCTGTTTTTT
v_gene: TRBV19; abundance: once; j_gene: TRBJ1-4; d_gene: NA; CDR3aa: CASSIPPPRREKLFF; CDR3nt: TGTGCCAGTAGTATTCCCCCCCCGAGGAGAGAAAAACTGTTTTTT
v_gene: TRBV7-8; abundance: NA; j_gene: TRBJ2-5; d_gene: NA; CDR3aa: CASRVVRGREETQYF; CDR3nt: TGTGCCAGCAGAGTAGTGCGGGGGCGCGAAGAGACCCAGTACTTC
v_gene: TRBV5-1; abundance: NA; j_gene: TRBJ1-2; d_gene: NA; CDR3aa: CASSLERGVFGYTF; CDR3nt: TGCGCCAGCAGCTTGGAACGGGGGGTATTTGGCTACACCTTC
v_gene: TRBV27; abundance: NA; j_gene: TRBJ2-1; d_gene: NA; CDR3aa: CASSLSPRGSHNEQFF; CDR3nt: TGTGCCAGCAGTTTATCCCCCAGGGGATCGCACAATGAGCAGTTCTTC
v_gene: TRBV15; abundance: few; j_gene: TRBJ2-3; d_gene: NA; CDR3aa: CATSSLTDTQYF; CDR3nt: TGTGCCACCAGCTCCTTAACAGATACGCAGTATTTT
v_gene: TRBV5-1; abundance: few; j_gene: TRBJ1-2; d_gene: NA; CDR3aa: CASSLGVRGLNYGYTF; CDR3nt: TGCGCCAGCAGCTTGGGGGTTAGGGGCCTGAACTATGGCTACACCTTC
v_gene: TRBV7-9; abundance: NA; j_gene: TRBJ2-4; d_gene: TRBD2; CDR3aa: CASSPKLRLAGGNIQYF; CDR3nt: TGTGCCAGCAGCCCAAAGCTAAGGCTAGCGGGAGGAAACATTCAGTACTTC
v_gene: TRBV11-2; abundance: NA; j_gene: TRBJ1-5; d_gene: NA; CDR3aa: CASSFRGKQPQHF; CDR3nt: TGTGCCAGCAGCTTTCGGGGAAAACAGCCCCAGCATTTT
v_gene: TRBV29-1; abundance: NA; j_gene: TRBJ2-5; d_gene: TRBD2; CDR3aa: CSVYGTKETQYF; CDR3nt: TGCAGCGTTTACGGGACTAAAGAGACCCAGTACTTC
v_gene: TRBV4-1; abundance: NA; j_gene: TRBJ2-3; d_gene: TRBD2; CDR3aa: CASSQSRSSGGGTDTQYF; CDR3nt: TGCGCCAGCAGCCAAAGCCGGTCGTCGGGGGGGGGCACAGATACGCAGTATTTT
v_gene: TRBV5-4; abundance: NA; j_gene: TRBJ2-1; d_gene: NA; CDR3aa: CASSLGRQYGLNEQFF; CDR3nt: TGTGCCAGCAGCTTGGGGAGGCAGTACGGCCTCAATGAGCAGTTCTTC
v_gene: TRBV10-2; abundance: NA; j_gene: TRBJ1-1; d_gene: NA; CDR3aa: CASRVQGTEAFF; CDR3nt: TGCGCCAGCAGGGTACAGGGCACTGAAGCTTTCTTT
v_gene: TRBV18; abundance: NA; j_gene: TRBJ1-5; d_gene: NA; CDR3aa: CASSPTAYSNQPQHF; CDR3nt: TGTGCCAGCTCACCGACAGCTTATAGCAATCAGCCCCAGCATTTT
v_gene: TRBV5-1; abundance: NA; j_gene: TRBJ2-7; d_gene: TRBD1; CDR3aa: CASSSTGPSYEQYF; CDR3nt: TGCGCCAGCAGCTCGACAGGGCCGTCCTACGAGCAGTACTTC
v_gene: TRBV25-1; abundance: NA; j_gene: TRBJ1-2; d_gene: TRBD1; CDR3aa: CASSEGGQGTYGYTF; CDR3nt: TGTGCCAGCAGTGAAGGGGGACAGGGGACTTATGGCTACACCTTC
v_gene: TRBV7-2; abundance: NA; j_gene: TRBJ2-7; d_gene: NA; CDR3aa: CASSLLAAGYEQYF; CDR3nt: TGTGCCAGCAGCTTACTAGCAGCGGGCTACGAGCAGTACTTC
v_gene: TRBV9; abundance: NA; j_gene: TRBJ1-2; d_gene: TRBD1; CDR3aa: CASSVGRHRGDGYTF; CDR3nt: TGTGCCAGCAGCGTAGGGAGACACAGGGGGGATGGCTACACCTTC
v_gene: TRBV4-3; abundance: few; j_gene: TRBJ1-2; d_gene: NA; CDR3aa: CASSQDGGGGYGYTF; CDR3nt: TGCGCCAGCAGCCAAGATGGGGGCGGTGGCTATGGCTACACCTTC
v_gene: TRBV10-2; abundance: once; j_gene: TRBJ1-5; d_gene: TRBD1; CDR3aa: CATRTGGGNQPQHF; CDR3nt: TGCGCCACCAGGACAGGGGGAGGCAATCAGCCCCAGCATTTT
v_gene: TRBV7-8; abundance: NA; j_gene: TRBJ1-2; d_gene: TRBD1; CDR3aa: CASSSGTGGYGYTF; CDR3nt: TGTGCCAGCAGCTCTGGGACAGGGGGTTATGGCTACACCTTC